This entry describes one T cell receptor (beta chain). This entry comes from a study of blood T cell repertoires in COVID-19. Only in-frame clones appear in the TCRdb table, and some are missing; sequencing was by immunoSEQ multiplex PCR. The sample has around 190,000 clones, just over 85% seen once. The CDR3 contains 15 residues. The trim removed 5 bases at V and 5 bases at J, leaving 9 bases unmatched. The germline CDR1 and CDR2 sequences are LNHDA and SQIVND (reference sequence). The J gene is TRBJ1-5, the V gene TRBV19; 7 bases match TRBD1. This clonotype was sampled from a man aged 45-65 years with active or convalescent COVID-19. Sequencing was carried out using peripheral blood. CDR3 amino acids: CASSPEDRFYQPQHF. The CDR3 DNA reads TGTGCCAGTAGTCCCGAGGACAGGTTTTATCAGCCCCAGCATTTT. The variable domain in full, with the rest retrieved from reference TRBV19 and TRBJ1-5, is DGGITQSPKYLFRKEGQNVTLSCEQNLNHDAMYWYRQDPGQGLRLIYYSQIVNDFQKGDIAEGYSVSREKKESFPLTVTSAQKNPTAFYLCASSPEDRFYQPQHFGDGTRLSIL.